This is a list of T cell receptor beta chains from one sample in a study of T cells in Graves' hyperthyroidism and ophthalmopathy. TCRdb reprocessed the multiplex PCR reads with MiXCR, giving one entry per CDR3 protein. The sample has around 580,000 distinct CDR3 sequences, over 15% seen once; the top ten hold around 19%. The sample was blood. The receptors were sampled from a woman between 18 and 29 years old with Graves' hyperthyroidism. Both conserved end residues are trimmed from each CDR3. A D gene is named only where the DNA matches it firmly.

>NA|TRBV3-1|TRBJ2-2
ASSQARLNTGELF
>NA|TRBV28|TRBJ1-1
ASIRSNKGNKAF
>NA|TRBV28|TRBJ1-2
ASSLWEVNRVRGYT
>TRBD1|TRBV12-5|TRBJ2-7
ASGLSGTGAYEQY
>NA|TRBV19|TRBJ1-5
ASSNRVHNQPQH
>TRBD1|TRBV18|TRBJ2-7
ASSPGQGGVNEQY
>TRBD2|TRBV28|TRBJ2-5
ASSRKLAGAGETQY
>TRBD2|TRBV28|TRBJ2-1
ASSSGGLAKRGNEQF
>NA|TRBV30|TRBJ1-3
AWTGSSGNTIY
>NA|TRBV12-3/TRBV12-4|TRBJ2-3
ASSLAGLGDTQY
>NA|TRBV28|TRBJ2-2
ASSPSRATGELF
>NA|TRBV28|TRBJ1-1
ASSFELNTEAF
>NA|TRBV12-3/TRBV12-4|TRBJ2-3
ASSLRDLGGAADTQY
>NA|TRBV24-1|TRBJ2-5
ATSYPRSAGETQY
>TRBD1|TRBV29-1|TRBJ2-5
SVEFLDRGFETQY
>NA|TRBV5-1|TRBJ2-7
ASSLARHLYEQY
>NA|TRBV4-3|TRBJ2-5
ASSQGVGSGQETQY
>NA|TRBV28|TRBJ2-2
ASSFSPFGRELF
>TRBD1|TRBV12-3/TRBV12-4|TRBJ1-5
ASSLFPGTGLSNQPQH
>NA|TRBV19|TRBJ2-1
ASRDGGRRNEQF
>NA|TRBV6-5|TRBJ2-2
ASSYTVTSANTGELF
>NA|TRBV9|TRBJ2-7
ASSVEGGGYEQY
>NA|TRBV5-1|TRBJ2-7
ASSLVASAPYEQY
>NA|TRBV6-1|TRBJ2-3
ASSPLRGGQY
>NA|TRBV2|TRBJ1-4
ASSETPRANEKLF
>TRBD2|TRBV19|TRBJ2-2
ASSVPGLRNTGELF
>TRBD2|TRBV6-1|TRBJ2-1
ASSRFPGTSGEQF
>NA|TRBV6-5|TRBJ1-1
ASSYVQRTEAF
>TRBD1|TRBV7-9|TRBJ1-2
ASSRPGQGVPYGYT
>NA|TRBV12-3/TRBV12-4|TRBJ2-3
ASSGEPRDTQY
>TRBD1|TRBV12-3/TRBV12-4|TRBJ2-7
ASSDHGTGGFYEQY
>TRBD2|TRBV5-8|TRBJ2-2
ASSRGTRDTGELF
>TRBD1|TRBV27|TRBJ2-7
ASSLGTGNIYEQY
>TRBD2|TRBV11-3|TRBJ2-3
ASSGTSLGDTQY
>TRBD1|TRBV18|TRBJ2-2
ASSLGQLYTGELF
>TRBD2|TRBV20-1|TRBJ2-7
SAVDAKGLAGDHYEQY
>NA|TRBV20-1|TRBJ2-7
SANPQRAFSYEQY
>NA|TRBV5-1|TRBJ2-7
ASSRDGRADEQY
>NA|TRBV5-5|TRBJ1-2
ASSNLERGWGGYGYT
>TRBD2|TRBV20-1|TRBJ2-2
SARLAGLTHTGELF
>NA|TRBV20-1|TRBJ2-7
SAKDRPYEQY